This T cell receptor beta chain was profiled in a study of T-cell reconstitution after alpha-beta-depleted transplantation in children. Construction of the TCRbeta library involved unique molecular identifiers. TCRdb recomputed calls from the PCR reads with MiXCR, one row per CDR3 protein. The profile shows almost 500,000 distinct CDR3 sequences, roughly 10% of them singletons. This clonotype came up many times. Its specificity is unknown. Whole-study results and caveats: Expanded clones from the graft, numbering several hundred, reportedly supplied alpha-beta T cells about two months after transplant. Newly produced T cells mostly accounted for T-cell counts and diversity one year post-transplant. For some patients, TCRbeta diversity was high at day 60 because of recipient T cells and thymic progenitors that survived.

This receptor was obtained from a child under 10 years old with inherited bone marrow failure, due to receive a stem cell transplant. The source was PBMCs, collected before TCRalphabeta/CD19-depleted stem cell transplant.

CDR3 sequence (DNA): TGTGCCAGCACCCTTCGGACAGATCCACCCTACGAGCAGTACTTC. Translating gives CASTLRTDPPYEQYF. The V call is TRBV28, the J call TRBJ2-7, with D possibly being TRBD1 (6 bases). Trimming cost V 7 bases and J 2 bases, with 18 bases left between them. This CDR3 comprises 15 residues. Germline CDR1 reads MDHEN; CDR2 reads SYDVKM.